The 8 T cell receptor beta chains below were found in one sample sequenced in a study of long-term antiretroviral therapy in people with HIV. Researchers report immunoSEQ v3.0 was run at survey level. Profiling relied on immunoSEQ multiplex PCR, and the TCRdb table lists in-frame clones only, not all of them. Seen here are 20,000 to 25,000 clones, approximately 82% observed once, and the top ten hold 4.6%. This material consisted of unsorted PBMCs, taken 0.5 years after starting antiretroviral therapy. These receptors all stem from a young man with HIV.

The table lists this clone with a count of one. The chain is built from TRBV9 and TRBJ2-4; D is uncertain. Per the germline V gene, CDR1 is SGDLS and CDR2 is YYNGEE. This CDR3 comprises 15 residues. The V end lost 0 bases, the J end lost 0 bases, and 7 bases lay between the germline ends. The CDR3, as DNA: TGTGCCAGCAGCGTAGGATCGGTAGCCAAAAACATTCAGTACTTC. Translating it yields CASSVGSVAKNIQYF.

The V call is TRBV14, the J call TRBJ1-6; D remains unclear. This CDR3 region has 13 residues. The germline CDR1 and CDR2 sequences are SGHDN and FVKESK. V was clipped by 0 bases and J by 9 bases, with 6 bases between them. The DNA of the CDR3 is TGTGCCAGCAGCCAAGAGAGGGTTTCACCCCTCCACTTT. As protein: CASSQERVSPLHF.

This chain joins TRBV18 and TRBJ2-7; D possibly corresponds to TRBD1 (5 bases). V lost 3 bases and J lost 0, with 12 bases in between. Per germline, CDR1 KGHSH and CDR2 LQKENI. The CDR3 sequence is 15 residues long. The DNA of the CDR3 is TGTGCCAGCTCACCCTTGACAGAGAACTCCTACGAGCAGTACTTC. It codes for CASSPLTENSYEQYF.

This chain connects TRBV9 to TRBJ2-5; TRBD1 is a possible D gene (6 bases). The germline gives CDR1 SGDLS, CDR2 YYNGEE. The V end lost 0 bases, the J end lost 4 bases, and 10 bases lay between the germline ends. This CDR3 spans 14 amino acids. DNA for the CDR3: TGTGCCAGCAGCGTAGCTTCCAGGGGAGAGACCCAGTACTTC. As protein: CASSVASRGETQYF.

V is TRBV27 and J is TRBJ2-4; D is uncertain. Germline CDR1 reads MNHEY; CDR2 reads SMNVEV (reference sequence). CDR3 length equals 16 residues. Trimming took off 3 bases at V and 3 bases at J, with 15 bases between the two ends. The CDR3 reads CASSFRSGLDKNIQYF. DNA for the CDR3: TGTGCCAGCAGTTTCAGATCCGGGTTAGACAAAAACATTCAGTACTTC.

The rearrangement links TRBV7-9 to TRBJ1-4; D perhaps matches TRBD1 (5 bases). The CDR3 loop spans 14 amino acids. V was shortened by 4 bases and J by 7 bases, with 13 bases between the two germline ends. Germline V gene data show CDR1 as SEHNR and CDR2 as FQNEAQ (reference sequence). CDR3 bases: TGTGCCAGCAGCTCCTTCCAGGGTGGTGAAAAACTGTTTTTT. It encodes CASSSFQGGEKLFF.

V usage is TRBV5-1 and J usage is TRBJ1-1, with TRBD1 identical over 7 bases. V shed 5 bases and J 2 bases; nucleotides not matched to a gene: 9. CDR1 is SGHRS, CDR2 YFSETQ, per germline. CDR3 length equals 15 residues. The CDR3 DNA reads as TGCGCCAGCAGTTTTGGACAGGCCTTTAACACTGAAGCTTTCTTT. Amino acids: CASSFGQAFNTEAFF.

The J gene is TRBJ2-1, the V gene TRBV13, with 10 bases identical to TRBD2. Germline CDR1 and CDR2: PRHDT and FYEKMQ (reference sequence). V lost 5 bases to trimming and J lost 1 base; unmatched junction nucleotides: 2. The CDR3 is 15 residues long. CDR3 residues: CASSISGGSYNEQFF. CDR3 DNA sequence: TGTGCCAGCAGCATTAGCGGGGGGTCCTACAATGAGCAGTTCTTC.